This TCR beta chain appears in the sequencing data of a study of T cell responses to AZD1222 COVID-19 vaccine (dated by TCRdb to about 2021). Broadly, across the study: A total of around 240 trial participants underwent TCR sequencing, of whom 207 had received two doses of AZD1222 and 26 had received two doses of the MenACWY control vaccine. Trial participants were enrolled by age into 18-55, 56-69 and 70-plus year subgroups, with roughly 160, 29 and 62 TCR-sequenced participants respectively. Findings and caveats that apply to the study as a whole: After two AZD1222 doses, spike-specific TCR breadth and depth were significantly higher than at day 0 and than in MenACWY recipients. Most participants were white British and females outnumbered males, and the authors suggested that clonal diversity may have been underestimated. Vaccine-associated CD4 TCRs spanned the whole spike protein, with dominant responses in regions 160-218 and 743-854. The 56-69-year group was small, and its depth increase did not reach significance, likely because of low power. Because no samples from the day 14 peak response were available, repertoires could be characterized only after the peak T cell response. Conclusions about previously exposed vaccinees were limited because only six or seven AZD1222 recipients were SARS-CoV-2 seropositive at baseline. Epitopes outside the regions mutated in the B.1.351 and B.1.1.7 variants were reportedly recognized by nearly half of the unique spike-specific TCRs.

The CDR3 sequence holds 14 residues, the cysteine and phenylalanine included. The kept DNA is CDR3 alone, 42 bases in frame from the first base. The V end loses 2 bases and the J end loses 2 bases, and a stretch of 8 bases separates them. Reading the germline V gene gives CDR1 SGHRS and CDR2 YFSETQ. A remark on this clone: Its antigen has not been determined. Within one base of it there is no much larger clone, and no base qualities were kept.

The CDR3 regions of human TCRbeta chains were analyzed by immunosequencing. In the source study's methods: TCRs in the repertoires were compared against a reference library of SARS-CoV-2-specific TCRs that had been generated with the MIRA antigen-specificity platform. Breadth was defined as the fraction of unique TCRs that were SARS-CoV-2-associated, and depth was defined as the fraction of total T cells that were SARS-CoV-2-associated. Using the MIRA data, each spike-specific TCR was mapped to the spike region that the TCR reacts to and placed in a CD4 or CD8 class. Log10-transformed breadth and depth values were compared by one-way ANOVA with Sidak's multiple comparisons tests. Here the immuneACCESS table is served through TCRdb, limited to in-frame sequences with V and J called. Missing clones are a known gap in these copies; in checked studies unresolved V genes cover under half, and the rest lacks a known reason. V, J and clone size derive from that table, while D and trimming were established from the DNA sequence. Across this sample there are 150,000 to 200,000 clones, with roughly 92% seen only once. The top ten hold 1.5% to 2% of the sample.

What the time point label conveys for this sample: about 28 days (+/-7) after the second vaccine dose. AZD1222 recipients with second doses at about 4 weeks or about 12 weeks were pooled, because spike-specific TCR depth and breadth did not differ between schedules. The vaccinee samples were drawn from two UK trials, COV001 and COV002, one of which was a single-blind randomized controlled phase 2/3 trial testing AZD1222 (ChAdOx1 nCoV-19) in healthy adults. For TCRbeta chain sequencing, PBMC samples from trial participants were taken at day 0 and at day 28 after the second dose. The clonotype originates from an adult who received the AZD1222 COVID-19 vaccine. The source material was peripheral blood, sampled 28 days after the second AZD1222 dose. The rearrangement combines TRBV5-1 with TRBJ1-3, with the D gene too uncertain to name. The CDR3 reads CASSFETPGNTIYF. The nucleotide sequence is given as TGCGCCAGCAGCTTTGAGACACCTGGAAACACCATATATTTT.